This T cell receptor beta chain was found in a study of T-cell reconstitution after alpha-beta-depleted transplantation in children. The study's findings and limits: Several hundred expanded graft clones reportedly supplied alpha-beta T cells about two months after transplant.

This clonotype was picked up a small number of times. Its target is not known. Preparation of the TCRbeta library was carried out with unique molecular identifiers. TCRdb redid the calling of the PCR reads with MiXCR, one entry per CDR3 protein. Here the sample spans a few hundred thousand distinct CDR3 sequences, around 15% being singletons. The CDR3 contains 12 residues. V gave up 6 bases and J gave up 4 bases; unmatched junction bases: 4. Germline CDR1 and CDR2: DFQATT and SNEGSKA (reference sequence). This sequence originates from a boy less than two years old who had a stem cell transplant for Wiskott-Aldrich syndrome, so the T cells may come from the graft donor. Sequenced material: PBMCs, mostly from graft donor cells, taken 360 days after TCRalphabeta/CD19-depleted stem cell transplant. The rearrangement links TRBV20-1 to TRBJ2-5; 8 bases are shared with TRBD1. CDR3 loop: CSATGAIETQYF. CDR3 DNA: TGCAGTGCGACAGGGGCGATAGAGACCCAGTACTTC.